A single sample is the source of the 18 T cell receptor beta chains below, sequenced in a study of T-cell reconstitution after alpha-beta-depleted transplantation in children. The authors prepared the TCRbeta library with unique molecular identifiers. TCRdb called the PCR reads again in MiXCR, with one record for every CDR3 protein. The repertoire holds 500,000 or so distinct CDR3 sequences, with about an eighth as singletons. This specimen was PBMCs, mostly from graft donor cells, taken 180 days after TCRalphabeta/CD19-depleted stem cell transplant. The receptor set was obtained from a female patient younger than 10 who had a stem cell transplant for aplastic anemia, so the T cells may come from the graft donor.

The chain links TRBV10-3 to TRBJ2-1; 8 bases line up with TRBD2. J lost 0 bases, V lost 3 bases, and 16 bases had no gene match. The CDR3 runs to 20 residues. Germline CDR1 is ENHRY and CDR2 is SYGVKD. CDR3 nucleotides: TGTGCCATCAGTGATCCTACAGGGAGCGGGGGTATGAGCTCCTACAATGAGCAGTTCTTC. Protein product: CAISDPTGSGGMSSYNEQFF.

This sequence joins TRBV28 and TRBJ2-7; perhaps D is TRBD1 or TRBD2 (5 bases each). Between the trimmed V and J ends, which lost 4 bases and 2 bases, there was a span of 12 bases. The CDR3 is 14 residues long. Germline-derived CDR1 and CDR2 are MDHEN and SYDVKM. CDR3 region: CASSYSGPPYEQYF. The CDR3 nucleotides read TGTGCCAGCAGTTATTCGGGGCCCCCCTACGAGCAGTACTTC.

This clonotype was detected a few times. The chain is built from TRBV7-9 and TRBJ1-1; weak D call: TRBD1 (6 bases). V lost 1 base and J lost 4, with 10 bases in between. Germline loops: CDR1 SEHNR, CDR2 FQNEAQ (reference sequence). The CDR3 has 14 amino acids. The chain's CDR3 is CASSLGQGSTEAFF. CDR3 sequence (DNA): TGTGCCAGCAGCTTAGGGCAGGGGTCCACTGAAGCTTTCTTT.

The chain joins TRBV7-6 to TRBJ2-7, with TRBD1 matching 9 bases. The CDR3 is 14 amino acids. Looked up from germline, CDR1 is SGHVS and CDR2 is FNYEAQ. V gave up 5 bases and J gave up 0 bases; unmatched junction bases: 2. The CDR3 DNA is TGTGCCAGCAGCCAGACAGGGGGCTCCTACGAGCAGTACTTC. Amino acids: CASSQTGGSYEQYF. The full variable domain, with the rest looked up from reference TRBV7-6 and TRBJ2-7, is GAGVSQSPRYKVTKRGQDVALRCDPISGHVSLYWYRQALGQGPEFLTYFNYEAQQDKSGLPNDRFSAERPEGSISTLTIQRTEQRDSAMYRCASSQTGGSYEQYFGPGTRLTVT.

This clonotype turned up a few times. The J gene is TRBJ1-5, the V gene TRBV10-3, with 7 nucleotides matching TRBD1. The CDR3 has 14 residues. CDR1 and CDR2 from the germline V gene are ENHRY and SYGVKD. With 2 bases clipped from V and 8 bases from J, the junction kept 6 bases outside the gene matches. This CDR3 reads CAISEATGMKPQHF. CDR3 nucleotide sequence: TGTGCCATCAGTGAGGCGACAGGGATGAAGCCCCAGCATTTT.

This clonotype was observed a handful of times. The genes are TRBV29-1 and TRBJ2-7; D call uncertain. Germline V gene data show CDR1 as SQVTM and CDR2 as ANQGSEA. The V end lost 0 bases, the J end lost 3 bases, and 15 bases lay between the germline ends. The CDR3 is made up of 15 amino acids. The CDR3 DNA follows: TGCAGCGTTGAAGATCCGAGAATAACTGACTACGAGCAGTACTTC. This codes for CSVEDPRITDYEQYF.

The V call is TRBV18, the J call TRBJ1-5; 9 nucleotides line up with TRBD1. J lost 7 bases, V lost 2 bases, and 3 bases had no gene match. This CDR3 has 14 residues. Germline CDR1 reads KGHSH; CDR2 reads LQKENI. The CDR3 DNA reads as TGTGCCAGCTCACCAACAGGGGGCGCCCAGCCCCAGCATTTT. This codes for CASSPTGGAQPQHF.

The chain carries TRBV7-3 and TRBJ2-1; tentative D call: TRBD2 (7 bases). Germline V gene lookup returns CDR1 SGHTA and CDR2 FQGTGA. Trimming removed 5 bases from V and 3 bases from J, with 17 bases in between. This CDR3 region has 16 residues. CDR3 bases: TGTGCCAGCAGCCCCAGGGGTAGCGGGTTCTACAATGAGCAGTTCTTC. It yields the protein CASSPRGSGFYNEQFF.

The chain employs TRBV5-5 and TRBJ2-7; perhaps TRBD2 as D (5 bases). V lost 6 bases, J lost 1 base, and 17 bases lay in between. There are 15 residues in the CDR3. Germline V gives CDR1 SGHKS, CDR2 YYEKEE (reference sequence). This CDR3 reads CASTDYRVWSYEQYF. The CDR3 DNA reads TGTGCCAGCACCGACTACCGGGTTTGGTCCTACGAGCAGTACTTC.

The chain combines TRBV25-1 with TRBJ2-1; 14 bases map to TRBD2. Germline CDR1 and CDR2: MGHDK and SYGVNS. The CDR3 spans 17 residues. The trim removed 4 bases at V and 2 bases at J, leaving 4 bases unmatched. DNA of the CDR3: TGTGCCAGCAGTGGGGGGACTAGCGGGGGTACCTACAATGAGCAGTTCTTC. This translates into CASSGGTSGGTYNEQFF. Full variable domain (missing parts from reference TRBV25-1 and TRBJ2-1): EADIYQTPRYLVIGTGKKITLECSQTMGHDKMYWYQQDPGMELHLIHYSYGVNSTEKGDLSSESTVSRIRTEHFPLTLESARPSHTSQYLCASSGGTSGGTYNEQFFGPGTRLTVL.

This clonotype was counted a few times. J is TRBJ2-5 and V is TRBV6-5, with 7 bases that match TRBD1. CDR1 is MNHEY and CDR2 is SVGAGI in the germline V gene. CDR3 size: 16 residues. With 4 bases clipped from V and 5 bases from J, the junction kept 13 bases outside the gene matches. The CDR3 nucleotides read TGTGCCAGCAGTTCCACCCTAGGGGGCGTAAGGGAGACCCAGTACTTC. Amino acids: CASSSTLGGVRETQYF.

This clonotype appeared many times. This sequence joins TRBV3-1 and TRBJ2-7; no clear D. The germline V gene encodes CDR1 LGHDT and CDR2 YNNKEL (reference sequence). The V end lost 1 base, the J end lost 3 bases, and 10 bases lay between the germline ends. The CDR3 is 14 amino acids. CDR3 nucleotides: TGTGCCAGCAGCCAAGCTGGCAGCTACTACGAGCAGTACTTC. It is translated as CASSQAGSYYEQYF.

This clonotype has more than one count but fewer than ten. The CDR3 coding sequence is TGTGCCAGCAGTTACTCCGTGGCGGGGCCAGCCTACGAGCAGTACTTC. It yields the protein CASSYSVAGPAYEQYF. This chain uses TRBV6-5 with TRBJ2-7; possible D gene TRBD2, 6 bases. CDR1 is MNHEY, CDR2 SVGAGI, per germline. V dropped 0 bases and J dropped 2 bases, with 14 bases sitting between them. There are 16 residues in the CDR3.

V usage is TRBV7-6 and J usage is TRBJ2-7; perhaps TRBD2 as D (5 bases). V shed 4 bases and J shed 3 bases, with 13 bases lying between them. This CDR3 region has 14 residues. The germline V gene encodes CDR1 SGHVS and CDR2 FNYEAQ. CDR3 nucleotides: TGTGCCAGCAGCTCGGGCGGGTTTCTCTACGAGCAGTACTTC. It encodes CASSSGGFLYEQYF.

In its sample, this clonotype was seen a few times. The chain employs TRBV7-2 and TRBJ1-1; no reliable D call. Trimming removed 5 bases at V and 4 bases at J, with 11 bases between. Germline assignment: CDR1 SGHTA and CDR2 FQGNSA. This CDR3 comprises 13 residues. CDR3 protein: CASSPSWGTEAFF. The CDR3 region has the DNA TGTGCCAGCAGCCCAAGCTGGGGCACTGAAGCTTTCTTT.

Here the CDR3 reads CASSPRGTQNTEAFF. CDR3 sequence (DNA): TGTGCCAGCAGCCCTCGGGGAACCCAGAACACTGAAGCTTTCTTT. The chain carries TRBV6-1 and TRBJ1-1, with D uncertain. The CDR3 consists of 15 residues. Trimming pared 6 bases from V and 1 base from J, leaving 15 bases between. CDR1 and CDR2 (germline): MNHNS, SASEGT.

This clonotype occurred many times. The chain couples TRBV28 to TRBJ2-2; D could derive from TRBD1 or TRBD2 (5 bases each). Germline V gene lookup returns CDR1 MDHEN and CDR2 SYDVKM. V dropped 6 bases and J dropped 4 bases, with 9 bases sitting between them. This CDR3 is built from 13 residues. In DNA, the CDR3 is TGTGCCAGCAGGAGGGGCTTCACCGGGGAGCTGTTTTTT. Its protein is CASRRGFTGELFF.

This sequence joins TRBV7-2 and TRBJ2-7; D gene unclear. CDR1 SGHTA and CDR2 FQGNSA come from the germline V gene. This CDR3 has 16 amino acids. V was clipped by 1 base and J by 0 bases, with 13 bases between them. CDR3 nucleotides: TGTGCCAGCAGCTTAGGTCCCATATCGAACTCCTACGAGCAGTACTTC. Protein product: CASSLGPISNSYEQYF.